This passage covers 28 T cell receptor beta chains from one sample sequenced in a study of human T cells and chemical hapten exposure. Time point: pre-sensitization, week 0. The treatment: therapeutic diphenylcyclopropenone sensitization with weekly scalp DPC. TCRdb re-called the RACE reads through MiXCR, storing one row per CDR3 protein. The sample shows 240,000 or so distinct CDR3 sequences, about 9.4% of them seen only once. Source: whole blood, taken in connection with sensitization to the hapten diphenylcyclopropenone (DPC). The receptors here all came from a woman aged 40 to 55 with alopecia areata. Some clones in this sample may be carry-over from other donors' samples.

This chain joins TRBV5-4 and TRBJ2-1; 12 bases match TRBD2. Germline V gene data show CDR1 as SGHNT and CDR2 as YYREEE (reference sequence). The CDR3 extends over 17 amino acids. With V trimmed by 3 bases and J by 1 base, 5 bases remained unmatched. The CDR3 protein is CASSSYTSGRSYNEQFF. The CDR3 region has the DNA TGTGCCAGCAGCTCTTACACTAGCGGGAGGTCCTACAATGAGCAGTTCTTC.

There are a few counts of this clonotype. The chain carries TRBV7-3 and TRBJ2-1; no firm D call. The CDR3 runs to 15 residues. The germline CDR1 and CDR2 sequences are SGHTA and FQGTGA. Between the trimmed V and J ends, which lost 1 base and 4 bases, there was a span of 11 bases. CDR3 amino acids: CASSLIDGSYNEQFF. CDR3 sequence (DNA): TGTGCCAGCAGCTTAATTGACGGGTCTTACAATGAGCAGTTCTTC.

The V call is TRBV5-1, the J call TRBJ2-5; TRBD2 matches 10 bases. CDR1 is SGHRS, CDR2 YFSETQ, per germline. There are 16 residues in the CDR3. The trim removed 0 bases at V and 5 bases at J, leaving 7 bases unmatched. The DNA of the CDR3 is TGCGCCAGCAGCTTGGACGTAGCGGGAGGTCGGGAGACCCAGTACTTC. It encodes CASSLDVAGGRETQYF.

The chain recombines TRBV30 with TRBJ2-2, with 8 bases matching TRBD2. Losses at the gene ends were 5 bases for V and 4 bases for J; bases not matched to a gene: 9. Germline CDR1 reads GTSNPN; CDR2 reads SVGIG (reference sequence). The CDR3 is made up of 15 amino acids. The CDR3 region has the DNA TGTGCCTGGGGAGCGGGAGTTTCGGGCACCGGGGAGCTGTTTTTT. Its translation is CAWGAGVSGTGELFF.

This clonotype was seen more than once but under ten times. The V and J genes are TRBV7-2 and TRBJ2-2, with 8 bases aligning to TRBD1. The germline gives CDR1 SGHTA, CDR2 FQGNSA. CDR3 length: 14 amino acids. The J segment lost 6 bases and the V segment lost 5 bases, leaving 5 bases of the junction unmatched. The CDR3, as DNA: TGTGCCAGCAGCCGGGACAGGCCCCCCGGGGAGCTGTTTTTT. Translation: CASSRDRPPGELFF.

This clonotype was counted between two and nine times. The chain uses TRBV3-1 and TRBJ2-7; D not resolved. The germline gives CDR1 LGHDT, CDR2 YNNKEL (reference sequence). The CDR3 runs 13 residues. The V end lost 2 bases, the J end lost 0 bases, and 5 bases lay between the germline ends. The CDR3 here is CASSQTDSYEQYF. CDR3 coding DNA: TGTGCCAGCAGCCAAACCGACTCCTACGAGCAGTACTTC.

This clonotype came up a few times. CDR3 nucleotides: TGTGCCAGCAAGACTGGCGGGAGCGAGGGAGAGACCCAGTACTTC. Protein sequence: CASKTGGSEGETQYF. The chain uses TRBV9 and TRBJ2-5; TRBD2 agrees at 7 bases. V was clipped by 6 bases and J by 4 bases; unmatched bases: 12. CDR3 length equals 15 residues. Germline V lookup: CDR1 SGDLS, CDR2 YYNGEE. The full variable domain, in which reference TRBV9 and TRBJ2-5 provide the parts outside the CDR3, is DSGVTQTPKHLITATGQRVTLRCSPRSGDLSVYWYQQSLDQGLQFLIQYYNGEERAKGNILERFSAQQFPDLHSELNLSSLELGDSALYFCASKTGGSEGETQYFGPGTRLLVL.

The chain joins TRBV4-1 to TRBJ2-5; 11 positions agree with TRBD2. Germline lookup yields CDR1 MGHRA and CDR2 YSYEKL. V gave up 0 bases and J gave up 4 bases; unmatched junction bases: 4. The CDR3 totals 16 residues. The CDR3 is CASSQDFLAGGETQYF. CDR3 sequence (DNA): TGCGCCAGCAGCCAAGATTTCCTAGCGGGAGGAGAGACCCAGTACTTC.

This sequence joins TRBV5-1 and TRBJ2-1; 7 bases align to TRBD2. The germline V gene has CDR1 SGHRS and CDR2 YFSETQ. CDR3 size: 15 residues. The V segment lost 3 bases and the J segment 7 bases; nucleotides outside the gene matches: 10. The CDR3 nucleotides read TGCGCCAGCAGCTCAAAAGGACTAGTGACGAATGAGCAGTTCTTC. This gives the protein CASSSKGLVTNEQFF.

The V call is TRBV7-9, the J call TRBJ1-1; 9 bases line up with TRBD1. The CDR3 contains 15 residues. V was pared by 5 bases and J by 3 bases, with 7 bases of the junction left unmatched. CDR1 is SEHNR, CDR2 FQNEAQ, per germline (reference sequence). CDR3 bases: TGTGCCAGCAGCCGTGAAACAGGGGGCTACACTGAAGCTTTCTTT. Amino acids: CASSRETGGYTEAFF.

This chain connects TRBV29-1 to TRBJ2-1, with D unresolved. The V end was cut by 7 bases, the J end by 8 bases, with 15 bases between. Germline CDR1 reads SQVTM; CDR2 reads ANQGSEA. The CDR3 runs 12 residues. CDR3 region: CSASPHGHEQFF. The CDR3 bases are TGCAGCGCCTCCCCCCATGGTCATGAGCAGTTCTTC.

Here the CDR3 DNA reads TGTGCAACAGGGCGGGGGACTGAAGCTTTCTTT. Encoded protein: CATGRGTEAFF. The gene calls are TRBV7-9 and TRBJ1-1; D is perhaps TRBD1 (6 bases). This CDR3 comprises 11 residues. In germline, CDR1 is SEHNR, CDR2 FQNEAQ (reference sequence).

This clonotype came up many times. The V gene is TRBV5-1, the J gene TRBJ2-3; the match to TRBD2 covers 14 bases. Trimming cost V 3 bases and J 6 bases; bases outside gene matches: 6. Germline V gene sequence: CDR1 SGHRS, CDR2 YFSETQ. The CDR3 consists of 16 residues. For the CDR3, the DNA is TGCGCCAGCAGCTGGGCCGGGACTAGCGGGAGTGATACGCAGTATTTT. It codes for CASSWAGTSGSDTQYF.

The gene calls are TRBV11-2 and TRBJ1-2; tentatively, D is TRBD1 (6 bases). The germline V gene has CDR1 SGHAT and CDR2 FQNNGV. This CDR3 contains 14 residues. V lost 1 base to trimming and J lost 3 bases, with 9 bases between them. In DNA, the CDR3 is TGTGCCAGCAGCTTAGTACAGGGCCACTATGGCTACACCTTC. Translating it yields CASSLVQGHYGYTF.

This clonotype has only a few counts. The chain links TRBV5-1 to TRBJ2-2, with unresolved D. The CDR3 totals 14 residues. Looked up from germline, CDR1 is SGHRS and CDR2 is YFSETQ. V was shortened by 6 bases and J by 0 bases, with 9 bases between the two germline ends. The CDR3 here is CASIFDPNTGELFF. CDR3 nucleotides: TGCGCCAGCATATTTGATCCGAACACCGGGGAGCTGTTTTTT. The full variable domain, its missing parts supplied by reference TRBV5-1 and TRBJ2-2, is KAGVTQTPRYLIKTRGQQVTLSCSPISGHRSVSWYQQTPGQGLQFLFEYFSETQRNKGNFPGRFSGRQFSNSRSEMNVSTLELGDSALYLCASIFDPNTGELFFGEGSRLTVL.

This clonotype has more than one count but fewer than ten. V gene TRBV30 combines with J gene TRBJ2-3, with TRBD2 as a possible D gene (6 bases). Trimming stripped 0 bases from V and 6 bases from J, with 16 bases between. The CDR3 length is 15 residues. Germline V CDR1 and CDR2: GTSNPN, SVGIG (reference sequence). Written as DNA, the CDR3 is TGTGCCTGGAGTGTTGCGGGACCGCCTCGGGATACGCAGTATTTT. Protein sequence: CAWSVAGPPRDTQYF.

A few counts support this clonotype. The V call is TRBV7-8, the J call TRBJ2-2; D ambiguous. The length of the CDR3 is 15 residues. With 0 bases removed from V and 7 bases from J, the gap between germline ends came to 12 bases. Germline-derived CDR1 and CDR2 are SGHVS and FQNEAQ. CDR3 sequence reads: CASSLAGPSSGELFF. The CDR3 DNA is TGTGCCAGCAGCTTAGCTGGCCCTAGTAGCGGGGAGCTGTTTTTT.

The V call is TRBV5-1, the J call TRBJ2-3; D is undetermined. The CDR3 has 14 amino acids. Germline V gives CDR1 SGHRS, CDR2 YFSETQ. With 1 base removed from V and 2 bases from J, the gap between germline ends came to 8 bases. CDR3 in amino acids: CASSLSVDTDTQYF. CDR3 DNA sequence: TGCGCCAGCAGCTTGTCTGTCGACACAGATACGCAGTATTTT.

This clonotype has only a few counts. The CDR3 loop is CASSWGQLLNYGYTF. As DNA, the CDR3 is TGCGCCAGCAGCTGGGGACAGTTACTCAACTATGGCTACACCTTC. This sequence joins TRBV5-1 and TRBJ1-2, with 7 positions matching TRBD1. Germline V gene sequence: CDR1 SGHRS, CDR2 YFSETQ. V lost 3 bases and J lost 2; bases outside the gene matches: 7. CDR3 length: 15 amino acids. Full variable domain (outside the CDR3, taken from reference TRBV5-1 and TRBJ1-2): KAGVTQTPRYLIKTRGQQVTLSCSPISGHRSVSWYQQTPGQGLQFLFEYFSETQRNKGNFPGRFSGRQFSNSRSEMNVSTLELGDSALYLCASSWGQLLNYGYTFGSGTRLTVV.

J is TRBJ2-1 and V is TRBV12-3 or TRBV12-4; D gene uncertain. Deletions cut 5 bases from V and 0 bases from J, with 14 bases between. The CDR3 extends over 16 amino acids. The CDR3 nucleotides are TGTGCCAGCAGTCCCAATAGCAGGAGCTCCTACAATGAGCAGTTCTTC. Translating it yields CASSPNSRSSYNEQFF.

In nucleotides, the CDR3 is TGTGCCAGCAGCCTGGGACTAGCGGGAGGCGCCCCGTACGAGCAGTACTTC. Protein sequence: CASSLGLAGGAPYEQYF. The chain links TRBV5-5 to TRBJ2-7, with 15 bases aligning to TRBD2. CDR3 size: 17 residues. CDR1 SGHKS and CDR2 YYEKEE come from the germline V gene (reference sequence). V was pared by 4 bases and J by 4 bases, with 9 bases of the junction left unmatched.

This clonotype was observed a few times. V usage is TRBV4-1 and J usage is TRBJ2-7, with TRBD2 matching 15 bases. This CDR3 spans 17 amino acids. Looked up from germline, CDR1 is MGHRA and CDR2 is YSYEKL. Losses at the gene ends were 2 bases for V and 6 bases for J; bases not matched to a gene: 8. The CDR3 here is CASSQLAGTSGRSEQYF. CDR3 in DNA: TGCGCCAGCAGCCAATTGGCGGGGACTAGCGGGAGGAGCGAGCAGTACTTC.

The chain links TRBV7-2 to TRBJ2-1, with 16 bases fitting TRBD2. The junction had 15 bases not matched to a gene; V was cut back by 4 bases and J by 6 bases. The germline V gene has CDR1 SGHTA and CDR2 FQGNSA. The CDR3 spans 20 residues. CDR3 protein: CASSSAWGLAGGPGGNEQFF. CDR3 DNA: TGTGCCAGCAGCTCGGCTTGGGGACTAGCGGGAGGGCCCGGTGGCAATGAGCAGTTCTTC.

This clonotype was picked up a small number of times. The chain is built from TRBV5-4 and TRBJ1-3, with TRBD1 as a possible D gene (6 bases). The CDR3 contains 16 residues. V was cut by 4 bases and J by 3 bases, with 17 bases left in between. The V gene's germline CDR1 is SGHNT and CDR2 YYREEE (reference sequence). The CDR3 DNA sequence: TGTGCCAGCAGCGCCTCCTTGGGGGCCCGTGGAAACACCATATATTTT. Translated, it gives CASSASLGARGNTIYF.

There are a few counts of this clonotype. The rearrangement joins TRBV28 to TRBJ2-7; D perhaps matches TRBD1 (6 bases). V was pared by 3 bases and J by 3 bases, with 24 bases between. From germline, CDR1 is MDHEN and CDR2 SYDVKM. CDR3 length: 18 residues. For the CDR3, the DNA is TGTGCCAGCAGTTTGAGTCCGGGGTTGGGGGCCTTTAACTACGAGCAGTACTTC. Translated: CASSLSPGLGAFNYEQYF.

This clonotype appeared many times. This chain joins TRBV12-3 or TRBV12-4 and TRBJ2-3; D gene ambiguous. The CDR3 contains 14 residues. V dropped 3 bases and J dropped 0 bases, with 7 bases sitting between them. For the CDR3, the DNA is TGTGCCAGCAGTTTCGGGCAGAGCACAGATACGCAGTATTTT. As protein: CASSFGQSTDTQYF.

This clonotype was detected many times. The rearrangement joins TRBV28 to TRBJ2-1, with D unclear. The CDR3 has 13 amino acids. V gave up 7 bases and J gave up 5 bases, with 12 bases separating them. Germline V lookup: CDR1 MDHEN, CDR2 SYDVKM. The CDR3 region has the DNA TGTGCCAGCACCCCCGTCGGCCACAATGAGCAGTTCTTC. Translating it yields CASTPVGHNEQFF.

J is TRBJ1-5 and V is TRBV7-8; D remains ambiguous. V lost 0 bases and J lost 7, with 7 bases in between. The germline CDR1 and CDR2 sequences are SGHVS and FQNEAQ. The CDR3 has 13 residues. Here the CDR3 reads CASSLAEGQPQHF. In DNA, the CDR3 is TGTGCCAGCAGCTTAGCAGAGGGACAGCCCCAGCATTTT.